The 10 T cell receptor beta chains in this list originate from one sample, sequenced in a study of T cells in Graves' hyperthyroidism and ophthalmopathy. RNA transcripts provided the source from which TCR beta CDR3 regions were amplified. RT-PCR in the first round (using the HTBI primer set) targeted the TCR CDR3. Each CDR3 protein gets one entry after TCRdb re-called the multiplex PCR reads with MiXCR. The sample contains some 300,000 distinct CDR3 sequences, less than 15% of which appear only once. Sequencing was done on a sample of blood. Every receptor here comes from a woman aged 25 to 39 with Graves' hyperthyroidism that later progressed to Graves' ophthalmopathy.

The sample holds many counts of this clonotype. The chain links TRBV12-3 or TRBV12-4 to TRBJ1-3, with no clear D. Trimming removed 8 bases at V and 4 bases at J, with 18 bases between. This CDR3 comprises 15 residues. DNA of the CDR3: TGTGCCAGCGAGGTGGGGTTCCTCTCGGGAAACACCATATATTTT. Amino acids: CASEVGFLSGNTIYF.

In its sample, this clonotype was seen many times. V is TRBV28 and J is TRBJ2-3; 10 bases fit TRBD2. This CDR3 spans 17 amino acids. Germline lookup yields CDR1 MDHEN and CDR2 SYDVKM. V shed 7 bases and J 4 bases; nucleotides not matched to a gene: 14. The CDR3 loop is CASTSAPGTSESDTQYF. CDR3 DNA: TGTGCCAGCACCTCCGCACCGGGGACTAGCGAATCAGATACGCAGTATTTT.

This clonotype was seen at least ten times. The chain is built from TRBV7-2 and TRBJ2-3, with D tentatively TRBD1 (6 bases). With 10 bases removed from V and 2 bases from J, the gap between germline ends came to 25 bases. Germline lookup yields CDR1 SGHTA and CDR2 FQGNSA. The CDR3 consists of 17 residues. This chain's CDR3 is CANSGDLDKGDTDTQYF. The DNA of the CDR3 is TGTGCCAATTCCGGGGACCTCGATAAGGGGGACACAGATACGCAGTATTTT. Based on the CDR3 plus reference TRBV7-2 and TRBJ2-3, the full variable domain is GAGVSQSPSNKVTEKGKDVELRCDPISGHTALYWYRQSLGQGLEFLIYFQGNSAPDKSGLPSDRFSAERTGGSVSTLTIQRTQQEDSAVYLCANSGDLDKGDTDTQYFGPGTRLTVL.

This clonotype was recorded many times. V gene TRBV6-2 or TRBV6-3 combines with J gene TRBJ1-2; D gene ambiguous. V was cut by 3 bases and J by 0 bases, with 11 bases left in between. The CDR3 consists of 15 residues. CDR1 MNHEY and CDR2 SVGEGT come from the germline V gene. CDR3 nucleotides: TGTGCCAGCAGTTATTTCGTCGGATCTAACTATGGCTACACCTTC. Protein sequence: CASSYFVGSNYGYTF.

This clonotype was observed many times. This rearrangement joins TRBV20-1 to TRBJ2-1; either TRBD1 or TRBD2 may fit D (5 bases each). CDR1 and CDR2 (germline): DFQATT, SNEGSKA (reference sequence). The CDR3 is made up of 13 amino acids. V was shortened by 7 bases and J by 6 bases, with 16 bases between the two germline ends. The CDR3 DNA follows: TGCAGTGTAGAGGGACGGATGGGCAATGAGCAGTTCTTC. Its protein product is CSVEGRMGNEQFF.

This clonotype has a single count. The chain uses TRBV10-3 and TRBJ2-3, with 8 bases aligning to TRBD2. The CDR3 length is 13 residues. V shed 8 bases, J shed 5 bases, and the junction held 6 bases outside the gene matches. Germline V gene lookup returns CDR1 ENHRY and CDR2 SYGVKD. CDR3 in DNA: TGTGCCATCGCCAGCGGGAGATTAGATACGCAGTATTTT. Its translation is CAIASGRLDTQYF.

This clonotype was picked up many times. J is TRBJ2-2 and V is TRBV6-1; 14 bases line up with TRBD2. Germline trimming cut 7 bases from V and 6 bases from J; bases unmatched to any gene: 13. CDR1 is MNHNS, CDR2 SASEGT, per germline. This CDR3 is 18 amino acids long. The CDR3 reads CASISPGLAGAGAGELFF. The CDR3 DNA follows: TGTGCCAGCATTAGCCCGGGACTAGCGGGAGCGGGCGCCGGGGAGCTGTTTTTT.

The table lists this clonotype with many counts. This chain uses TRBV27 with TRBJ2-3, with a tentative D call TRBD1 (5 bases). Germline loops: CDR1 MNHEY, CDR2 SMNVEV (reference sequence). V lost 3 bases and J 6 bases, leaving 10 bases between the germline ends. The CDR3 totals 13 residues. The CDR3 sequence: CASSLAGPDTQYF. DNA of the CDR3: TGTGCCAGCAGTTTGGCAGGGCCCGATACGCAGTATTTT.

The count of this clonotype is one. Given a much more abundant clone one base away, this may be a read error. The chain employs TRBV29-1 and TRBJ2-7, with a tentative D call TRBD2 (6 bases). Looked up from germline, CDR1 is SQVTM and CDR2 is ANQGSEA. The CDR3 extends over 12 amino acids. DNA of the CDR3: TGCAACGTTGACCTAATGGGGGGCGAGCAGTACTTC. Protein sequence: CNVDLMGGEQYF.

With respect to this clonotype: Given a much more abundant clone one base away, this may be a read error. The chain uses TRBV24-1 and TRBJ2-3; 7 bases are a match to TRBD2. The CDR3 has 15 amino acids. Germline CDR1 KGHDR, CDR2 SFDVKD. The CDR3 DNA sequence: TGTGCCACCCGTGATTCCGGGACTAACACAGATACGCAGTATTTT. Its translation: CATRDSGTNTDTQYF.